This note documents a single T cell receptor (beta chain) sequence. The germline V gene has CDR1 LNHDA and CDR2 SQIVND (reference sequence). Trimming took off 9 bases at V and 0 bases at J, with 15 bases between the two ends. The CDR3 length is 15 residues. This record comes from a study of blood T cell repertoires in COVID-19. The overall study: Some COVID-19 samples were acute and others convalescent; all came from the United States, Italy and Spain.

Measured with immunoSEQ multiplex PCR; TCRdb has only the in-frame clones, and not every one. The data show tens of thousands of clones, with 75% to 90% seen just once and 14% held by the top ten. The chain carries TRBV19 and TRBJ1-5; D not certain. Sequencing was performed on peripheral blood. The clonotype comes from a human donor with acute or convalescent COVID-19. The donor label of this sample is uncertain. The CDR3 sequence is CASSPVLYSNQPQHF. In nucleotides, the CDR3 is TGTGCCAGCTCCCCGGTTCTCTATAGCAATCAGCCCCAGCATTTT.